This T cell receptor beta chain appears in the sequencing data of a study of OX40 agonist ivuxolimab in advanced cancers. Study as a whole: Ivuxolimab is an agonistic anti-OX40 (CD134) antibody, and patients were treated with it.

Findings and limits, study-wide: The CD4+ and CD8+ T cells in the blood had expanded clonally by week 6 at 0.1 to 3.0 mg/kg.

The repertoire was sequenced with immunoSEQ multiplex PCR; TCRdb's copy has only in-frame clones and lacks some. The sample shows tens of thousands of clones, 80% to 95% of them seen only once. Regarding this clone: Antigen: not known.

This CDR3 has 17 residues. The germline gives CDR1 SGHVS, CDR2 FNYEAQ. The V end was cut by 6 bases, the J end by 0 bases, with 20 bases between. The sequences come from CD4+ or CD8+ T cells sorted from blood, collected in a trial of the OX40 agonist ivuxolimab. This TCR was sampled from an adult with an advanced solid tumor such as melanoma, head and neck, liver or kidney cancer. The gene calls are TRBV7-6 and TRBJ1-1, with D perhaps TRBD1 (6 bases). This CDR3 reads CASSIQGGRILNTEAFF. The CDR3 DNA reads TGTGCCAGCAGTATACAGGGAGGCCGAATCTTGAACACTGAAGCTTTCTTT.